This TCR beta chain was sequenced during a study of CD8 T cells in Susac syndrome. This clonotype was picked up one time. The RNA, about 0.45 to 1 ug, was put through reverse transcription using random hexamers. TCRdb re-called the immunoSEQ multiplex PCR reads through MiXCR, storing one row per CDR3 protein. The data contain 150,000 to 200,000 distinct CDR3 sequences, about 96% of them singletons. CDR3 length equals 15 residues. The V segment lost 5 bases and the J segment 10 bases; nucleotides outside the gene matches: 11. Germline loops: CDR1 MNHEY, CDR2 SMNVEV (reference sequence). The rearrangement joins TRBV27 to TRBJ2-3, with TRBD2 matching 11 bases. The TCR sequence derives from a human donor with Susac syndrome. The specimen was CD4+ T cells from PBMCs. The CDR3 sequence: CASSRLLAGEEAQYF. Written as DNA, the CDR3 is TGTGCCAGCAGTCGCTTACTAGCGGGAGAGGAAGCGCAGTATTTT.